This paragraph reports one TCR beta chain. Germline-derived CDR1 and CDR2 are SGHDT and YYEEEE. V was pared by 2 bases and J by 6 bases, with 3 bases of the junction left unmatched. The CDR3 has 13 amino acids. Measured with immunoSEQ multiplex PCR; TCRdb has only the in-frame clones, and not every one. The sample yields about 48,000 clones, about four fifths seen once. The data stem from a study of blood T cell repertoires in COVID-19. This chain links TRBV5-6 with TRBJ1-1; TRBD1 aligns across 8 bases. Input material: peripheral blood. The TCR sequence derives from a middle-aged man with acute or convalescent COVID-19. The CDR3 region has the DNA TGTGCCAGCAGCTTAGGACAGGGCGCTGAAGCTTTCTTT. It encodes CASSLGQGAEAFF.